Listed below are T cell receptor beta chains from one sample, sequenced in a study of cytomegalovirus exposure and HLA in healthy donors. Data came from immunoSEQ multiplex PCR; TCRdb stores just in-frame clones and leaves some out. The table has about 170,000 clones, 60% to 85% seen once. Sequenced input: PBMCs. These receptor sequences come from a female donor in good health and CMV-seronegative. The CDR3 runs from the conserved cysteine through the conserved F or W. Each record gives: V gene, clone size, D gene, CDR3 length, J gene, CDR3 protein. D genes are given only for firm matches. Rows may omit the clone size; those that give it use once, few, many or a size class.

TRBV5-1	NA	NA	13	TRBJ1-2	CAGSKESPDGYTF
TRBV9	once	NA	14	TRBJ2-7	CASSVRDFPYEQYF
TRBV14	NA	NA	13	TRBJ1-2	CASSQVGTTGHTF
TRBV5-4	NA	TRBD2	16	TRBJ2-3	CASSLNRRGGTDTQYF
TRBV7-2	few	NA	15	TRBJ1-3	CASSLPRRDRNTIYF
TRBV9	NA	NA	14	TRBJ1-1	CASSPGGMNTEAFF
TRBV2	few	TRBD1	16	TRBJ1-6	CASSAGQGGIGSPLHF
TRBV5-1	NA	TRBD2	16	TRBJ2-1	CASSLALAGPNNEQFF
TRBV5-3	NA	TRBD1	18	TRBJ2-7	CARSRDRDRLPESYEQYF
TRBV19	NA	TRBD2	15	TRBJ2-1	CASTAGLAGKDEQFF
TRBV5-1	NA	TRBD1	15	TRBJ2-7	CASSSPGQGTYEQYF
TRBV9	few	TRBD1	21	TRBJ1-3	CASSGRDRVYSPSNSGNTIYF
TRBV5-1	NA	NA	13	TRBJ1-1	CASIEGGNTEAFF
TRBV7-3	NA	TRBD1	17	TRBJ1-1	CASSSGGQGALNTEAFF
TRBV7-3	NA	TRBD1	16	TRBJ2-1	CASSLSGTASYNEQFF
TRBV9	NA	NA	14	TRBJ1-1	CASSVGGRDTEAFF
TRBV4-1	NA	NA	18	TRBJ1-5	CASSQDWQGIGGNQPQHF
TRBV7-2	NA	TRBD2	16	TRBJ2-7	CASSSRTSGVPYEQYF
TRBV6-5	few	NA	11	TRBJ1-1	CASSRDYEAFF
TRBV19	NA	NA	14	TRBJ1-6	CASMTGTSNSPLHF
TRBV6-5	NA	TRBD2	15	TRBJ2-1	CASSYGTSSYNEQFF
TRBV19	NA	NA	15	TRBJ1-5	CASSWGGQSNQPQHF
TRBV7-9	NA	NA	16	TRBJ1-6	CASTAGGLSYNSPLHF
TRBV10-3	once	TRBD1	16	TRBJ1-1	CAITETGMSGNTEAFF